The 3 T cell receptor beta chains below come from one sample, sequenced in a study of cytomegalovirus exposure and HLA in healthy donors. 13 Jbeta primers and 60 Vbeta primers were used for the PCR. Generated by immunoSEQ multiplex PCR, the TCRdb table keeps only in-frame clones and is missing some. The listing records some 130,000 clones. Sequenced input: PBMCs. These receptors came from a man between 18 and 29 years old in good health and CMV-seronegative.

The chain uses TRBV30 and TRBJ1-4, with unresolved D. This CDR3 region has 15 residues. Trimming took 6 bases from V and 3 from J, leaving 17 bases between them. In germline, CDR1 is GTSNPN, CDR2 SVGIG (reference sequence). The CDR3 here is CACQTFLEANEKLFF. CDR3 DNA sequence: TGTGCCTGCCAAACTTTCTTAGAGGCTAATGAAAAACTGTTTTTT.

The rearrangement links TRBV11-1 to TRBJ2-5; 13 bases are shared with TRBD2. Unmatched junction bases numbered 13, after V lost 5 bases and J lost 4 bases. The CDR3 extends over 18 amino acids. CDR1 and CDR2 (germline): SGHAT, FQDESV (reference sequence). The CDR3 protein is CASSGRTSGSRPPETQYF. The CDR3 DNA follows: TGTGCCAGCAGCGGCCGGACTAGCGGGAGTCGGCCCCCAGAGACCCAGTACTTC.

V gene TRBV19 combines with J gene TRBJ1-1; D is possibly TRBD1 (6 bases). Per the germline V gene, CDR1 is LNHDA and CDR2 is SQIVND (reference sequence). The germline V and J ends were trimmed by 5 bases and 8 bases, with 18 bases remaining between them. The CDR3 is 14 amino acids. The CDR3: CASSFGGHGAEAFF. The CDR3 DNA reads TGTGCCAGTAGTTTCGGGGGGCATGGAGCCGAAGCTTTCTTT.